Reported below is one T cell receptor (beta chain). There is no known antigen for this receptor. The record has no base qualities; no much larger clone is one base away. Other DNA sequences in this specimen translate into the identical CDR3. Receptors were amplified or captured by the immunoSEQ multiplex PCR assay. For the multiplex PCR, a mixture combining 60 forward primers for TCR Vbeta segments and 13 reverse primers for TCR Jbeta segments was used. Amplification of the CDR3 region of rearranged TCR beta genes was performed with a multiplex PCR assay on genomic DNA. The amplified TCR beta libraries were sequenced on the Illumina HiSeq System as 87-base-pair reads. The study's own analysis went as follows. A later analysis tallied roughly 76 million unique TCR beta chains across the 640 or so repertoires, and approximately 9.9 million of those chains were shared by two or more donors. A nearest-neighbor algorithm error-corrected the raw reads and collapsed the reads into unique sequences, merging closely related sequences to remove PCR and sequencing errors. Alignment of CDR3 sequences to IMGT reference sequences was used to assign V, D and J gene segments. For a sequence to be retained, a match of at least six nucleotides was required to both a V gene segment and a J gene segment. Rearrangements were classified as productive when the CDR3 lacked stop codons and remained in frame with V and J, and all other rearrangements were classified as non-productive. CDR3 was defined by IMGT convention, running from the second conserved V-encoded cysteine to the conserved J-encoded phenylalanine. In an earlier analysis of some 550 of the donors, sequences lacking an unambiguous match to a single V gene segment were excluded. In an earlier analysis of approximately 590 of the donors, a V segment was called functional when productive rearrangements were above 56.7%, and segregating when the standard deviation between donors exceeded 5%. A statistical classification framework was built to diagnose cytomegalovirus status from the catalog of TCR beta chain sequences. In a later analysis, V and J genes were assigned by comparing TCR nucleotide sequences against IMGT/GENE-DB human TR gene sequences. The TCRdist pipeline was used in a later analysis to assign CDR3 sequences and most-parsimonious VDJ recombination scenarios. In a later analysis, every TCR beta chain was defined by the combination of its CDR3 amino acid sequence and its V-gene family, and reads without a unique V-gene family were dropped. As a way to deal with suspected cross-contamination and a sequencing artifact, a later analysis dropped 592 nucleotide sequences that were highly shared and had low generation probability. For each public chain, a later analysis derived a clonal expansion index from normalized ranks of inferred template counts within each repertoire. In a later analysis, generation probabilities were computed with a VDJ recombination model fitted to out-of-frame rearrangements, and the resulting probabilities were checked against IGoR. Hypergeometric tests were used in a later analysis to score TCR-TCR, TCR-HLA and TCR-CMV co-occurrence, with a repertoire-size bias correction applied to the TCR pairs. A later analysis estimated false discovery rates by permuting HLA or CMV assignments 20 times. In a later analysis, co-occurring TCRs were grouped using DBSCAN, with TCRdist sequence similarity added in when clustering inside HLA-allele-positive subsets. Co-occurrence clustering excluded repertoires with fewer than 30,000 or more than 120,000 public chains, plus five with anomalous nucleotide sharing. Imported from immuneACCESS, the table was reduced by TCRdb to in-frame sequences with V and J called. These copies leave out some clones; in studies compared against another copy, an unresolved V gene accounts for under half, and the cause of the remainder is not known. From that table come the V and J calls and clone size; the DNA was used to work out D and trimming. The sample data list tens of thousands of clones, and about 83% of these were observed just once. 5.5% to 6.5% of the sample rests with the top ten.

Cut back by 5 bases and 0 bases, the V and J ends lie 9 bases apart. According to the germline V gene (reference sequence), CDR1 reads GTSNPN and CDR2 reads SVGIG. The CDR3 runs 13 amino acids, cysteine and phenylalanine included. Only the CDR3 portion is preserved as DNA: 39 bases, with reading frame beginning at the first base. The cohort comprised around 700 healthy bone marrow donors. At the time of sampling, all cohort members were nominally healthy, though unrecorded immune exposures were likely present. The donor was CMV seropositive and was included in the group of about 290 seropositive cohort members. Every donor gave a peripheral blood sample, and the peripheral blood mononuclear cells from that sample were used for TCR beta sequencing. The Qiagen DNeasy Blood Extraction Kit was used to extract genomic DNA from the blood cell samples. These data belong to a study of cytomegalovirus exposure and HLA in healthy donors (dated by TCRdb to about 2017). Regarding the research as a whole: In an earlier analysis of some 610 of the donors, 276 Gb of sequence data and some 120 million unique TCR beta sequences from 180 million or so T cells were reported. Typing coverage varied by locus: about 620-640 donors for A, B, C, DRB1 and DQB1; roughly 520 for DQA1; about 570 for DPA1; around 490 for DPB1. Among the approximately 400 genotyped donors, approximately 82% belonged to the genetic ancestry cluster associated with self-reported Caucasian donors. A later genetic analysis took genome-wide SNP genotypes for about 60% of the roughly 670 donors and used that subset as a discovery cohort. An earlier analysis of around 580 of the donors used high-throughput TCR beta sequencing to judge whether each TCR beta V gene segment behaved as functional or pseudogenic. The study combined high-throughput TCR immunosequencing, statistical association of individual TCRs with disease status, and machine learning to predict cytomegalovirus infection status. Donor age, sex, ethnicity and CMV serostatus were collected together with the repertoire data. HLA typing included class I and class II loci at four-digit resolution. The study was designed to test whether signatures of past pathogen exposure could be identified by cataloging public T cell receptors. The study profiled the T cell repertoires of 500 to 800 subjects by immunosequencing and related them to cytomegalovirus serostatus. Rather than using new phenotypic data, the later analysis identified candidate immune exposures from TCR beta sequences and from how often those sequences occurred across donors. Among several hundred genotyped donors of the cohort, an average of roughly 230,000 unique TCR beta nucleotide sequences was sequenced per donor, of which about 18% were non-productive. A separate validation cohort of roughly 130 different subjects was used in addition to the roughly 670-subject first cohort. In a later analysis, previously published TCR beta repertoires from some 640 donors were re-analyzed and high-resolution HLA genotyping was added so that TCR occurrence patterns could be studied. Because of strong linkage in the cohort, 5 or 6 DR-DQ haplotypes were treated as single units for association and clustering. Every discovery cohort repertoire had been produced on one sequencing platform. About 300 gigabases of sequencing data and some 85 million unique TCR sequences were included in an early release covering under 650 HLA-typed donors.

Results the study describes overall, beyond this receptor: Sequencing depth was assumed to be roughly uniform across donors in the presence/absence analyses, though that assumption may not hold. Because HLA typing was unavailable for some donors at each locus, only the typed subset was used in association tests. Because counts were too low, about 15 rarely observed V segments, including chromosome 9 orphons, were left out of the earlier analysis of a few hundred of the donors. In a later genetic analysis, fewer N-insertions in productive TCRs were reported among donors in an Asian-associated ancestry cluster than the approximately 710-donor mean. The cohort was sequenced for TCR beta chains only, and without alpha or paired-chain data the features that could be detected were limited. The classifier was reported to diagnose cytomegalovirus status with high specificity and sensitivity in both the original and validation cohorts. A later analysis associated 17,000 or so TCR beta sequences with specific HLA alleles at a false discovery rate of 0.05. The authors suggested that the approach could potentially be generalized to other disease states and immunological phenotypes. In a later analysis, the rate of TCR association differed among HLA loci, with DRB1 alleles having the most associated TCRs and HLA-C alleles having the fewest. In a later analysis, HLA-associated TCR beta chains showed more clonal expansion and lower generation probabilities than non-associated chains that were equally common. A further reported finding was that TCR beta sequences accurately predicted the HLA-A and HLA-B alleles for most subjects in the first cohort. In a later genetic analysis, a missense DCLRE1C variant was associated with V-gene and J-gene trimming of TCR beta chains, and the association was replicated in an independent cohort. A few of the identified cytomegalovirus-associated TCR beta chains were confirmed in vitro to be specific for cytomegalovirus antigens. Several of the top co-occurrence clusters appeared to be linked to parvovirus B19, influenza, CMV and Epstein-Barr virus, according to a later analysis. The only immune exposure information available for the cohort was CMV serostatus. A total of roughly 160 TCR beta chains were listed by the study as associated with cytomegalovirus. The 87-base-pair reads could not distinguish some IMGT-functional V segments, including TRBV6-2 and TRBV6-3, so those segments were excluded. Assigning TCR associations to individual alleles was difficult when HLA alleles, especially DR and DQ, strongly co-occurred. Linkage disequilibrium might explain the correlated functional status among segregating V segments, but an unknown experimental factor could not be excluded. The sequencing pipeline was judged likely to have produced a cluster of highly shared sequence variants as a technical artifact. Most CMV-associated TCR beta chains appeared to be HLA-restricted in a later analysis, and the HLA associations seemed to be driven largely by CMV exposure. In an earlier analysis of under 600 of the donors, most TCR beta V segments were observed in productive rearrangements about 87% or about 30% of the time, broadly matching IMGT annotations. While some public TCRs were present in many individuals, most TCR sequences turned up only very rarely across donors.

The sequence was collected from a young woman in good health and CMV-seropositive. Sequenced: PBMCs. Here the chain combines TRBV30 and TRBJ2-3, with no confidently assigned D gene. For the CDR3, the sequence is CAWLPGSTDTQYF. The nucleotides read TGTGCCTGGCTGCCGGGTAGCACAGATACGCAGTATTTT.